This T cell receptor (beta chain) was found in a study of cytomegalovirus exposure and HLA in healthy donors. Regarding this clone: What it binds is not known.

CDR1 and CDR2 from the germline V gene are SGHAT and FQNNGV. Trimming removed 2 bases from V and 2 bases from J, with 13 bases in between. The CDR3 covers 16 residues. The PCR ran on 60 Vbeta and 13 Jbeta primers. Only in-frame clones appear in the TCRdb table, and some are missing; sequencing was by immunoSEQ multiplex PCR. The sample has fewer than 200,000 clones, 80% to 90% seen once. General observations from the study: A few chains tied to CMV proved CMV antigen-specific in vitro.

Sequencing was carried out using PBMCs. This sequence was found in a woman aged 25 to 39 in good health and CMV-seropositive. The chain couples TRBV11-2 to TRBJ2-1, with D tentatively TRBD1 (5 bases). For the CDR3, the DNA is TGTGCCAGCAGCTTAACTACAGGACCAACCTACAATGAGCAGTTCTTC. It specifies CASSLTTGPTYNEQFF.